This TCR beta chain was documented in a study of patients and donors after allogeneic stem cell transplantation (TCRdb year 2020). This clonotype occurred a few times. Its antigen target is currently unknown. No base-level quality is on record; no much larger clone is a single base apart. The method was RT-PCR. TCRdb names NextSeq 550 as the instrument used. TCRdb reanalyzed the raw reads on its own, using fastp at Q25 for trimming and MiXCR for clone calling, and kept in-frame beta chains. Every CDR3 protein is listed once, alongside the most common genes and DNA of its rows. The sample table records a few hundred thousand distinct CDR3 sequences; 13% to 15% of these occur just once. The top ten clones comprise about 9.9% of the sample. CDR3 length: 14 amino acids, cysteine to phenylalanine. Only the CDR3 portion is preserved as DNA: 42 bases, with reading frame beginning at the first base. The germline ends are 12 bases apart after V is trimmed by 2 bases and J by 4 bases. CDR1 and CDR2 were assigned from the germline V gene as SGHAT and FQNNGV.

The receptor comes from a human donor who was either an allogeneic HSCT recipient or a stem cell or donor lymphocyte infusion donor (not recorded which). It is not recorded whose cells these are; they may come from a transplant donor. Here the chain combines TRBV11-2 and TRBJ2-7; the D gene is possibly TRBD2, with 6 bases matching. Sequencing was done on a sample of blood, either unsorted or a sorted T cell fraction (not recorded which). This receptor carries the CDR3 CASSLFRESYEQYF. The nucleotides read TGTGCCAGCAGCTTATTTCGGGAGTCTTACGAGCAGTACTTC.